The 17 T cell receptor beta chains in this list originate from one sample, sequenced in a study of Graves' ophthalmopathy and Graves' hyperthyroidism. CDR3 regions of TCR beta were amplified from RNA transcripts. First-round RT-PCR with HTBI primers preceded a second-round multiplex PCR. Via MiXCR, TCRdb re-called the multiplex PCR reads, giving one row per CDR3 protein. Among about 48,000 distinct CDR3 sequences listed, 50% were seen once. The sequenced sample consisted of peripheral blood. These receptor sequences come from an adult man with Graves' ophthalmopathy.

This clonotype has at least ten counts. The chain employs TRBV3-1 and TRBJ2-5, with no clear D. V gave up 1 base and J gave up 5 bases, with 11 bases separating them. The CDR3 is 14 amino acids. Germline CDR1 LGHDT, CDR2 YNNKEL (reference sequence). CDR3 nucleotide sequence: TGTGCCAGCAGCCAAGGAGCCTTAAAGGAGACCCAGTACTTC. Its translation: CASSQGALKETQYF.

This clonotype occurred many times. The chain recombines TRBV5-1 with TRBJ2-1, with TRBD2 matching 13 bases. Germline CDR1 and CDR2: SGHRS and YFSETQ. This CDR3 comprises 16 residues. V gave up 2 bases and J gave up 9 bases; unmatched junction bases: 8. The CDR3 DNA reads TGCGCCAGCAGCTTCTCCCGACTAGCGGGGGGAGTTGAGCAGTTCTTC. It codes for CASSFSRLAGGVEQFF.

This chain joins TRBV14 and TRBJ1-4; D ambiguous. The germline V gene encodes CDR1 SGHDN and CDR2 FVKESK. V was clipped by 4 bases and J by 8 bases, with 14 bases between them. This CDR3 has 14 residues. The CDR3 loop reads CASSRTYGGEKLFF. The CDR3 nucleotides are TGTGCCAGCAGCCGGACCTACGGAGGGGAAAAACTGTTTTTT.

V gene TRBV15 combines with J gene TRBJ1-5, with unresolved D. Trimming left V 9 bases short and J 3 bases short, with 12 bases between. The CDR3 spans 13 residues. CDR1 and CDR2 from the germline V gene are LNHNV and YYDKDF (reference sequence). CDR3 amino acids: CATAGLNNQPQHF. The CDR3 nucleotides read TGTGCCACAGCCGGGTTGAACAATCAGCCCCAGCATTTT.

As to this clonotype: A read error may produce the germline difference seen at one junction end. This sequence joins TRBV7-8 and TRBJ1-4; D perhaps matches TRBD1 (6 bases). CDR1 is SGHVS, CDR2 FQNEAQ, per germline. The CDR3 extends over 16 amino acids. The CDR3 here is CASSLSGGAFNEKLSF. The CDR3 bases are TGTGCCAGCAGCTTATCGGGGGGCGCTTTTAATGAGAAACTGTCTTTT.

The rearrangement uses TRBV5-1 and TRBJ1-6; D call uncertain. Trimming pared 3 bases from V and 0 bases from J, leaving 7 bases between. Germline CDR1 and CDR2: SGHRS and YFSETQ. CDR3 size: 15 residues. The DNA for the CDR3 is TGCGCCAGCAGCTCAGAGAGCTCCTATAATTCACCCCTCCACTTT. This gives the protein CASSSESSYNSPLHF. The complete variable domain, with remaining parts taken from reference TRBV5-1 and TRBJ1-6, reads KAGVTQTPRYLIKTRGQQVTLSCSPISGHRSVSWYQQTPGQGLQFLFEYFSETQRNKGNFPGRFSGRQFSNSRSEMNVSTLELGDSALYLCASSSESSYNSPLHFGNGTRLTVT.

A few counts support this clonotype. V usage is TRBV7-6 and J usage is TRBJ2-3, with 7 bases matching TRBD2. With V trimmed by 5 bases and J by 0 bases, 5 bases remained unmatched. Per germline, CDR1 SGHVS and CDR2 FNYEAQ. The CDR3 loop spans 15 amino acids. CDR3 residues: CASSDPSGSTDTQYF. The CDR3 nucleotides read TGTGCCAGCAGCGACCCTAGCGGTAGCACAGATACGCAGTATTTT.

This clonotype occurred many times. The chain has TRBV11-3 and TRBJ2-1; no clear D gene. CDR3 length: 16 residues. Germline CDR1 reads SGHNT; CDR2 reads YENEEA. Trimming shortened V by 2 bases and J by 6 bases, and 17 bases separated the two germline ends. The CDR3 protein is CASSLRSKVGPNEQFF. CDR3 bases: TGTGCCAGCAGCTTAAGGAGCAAAGTCGGGCCCAATGAGCAGTTCTTC. The full variable domain, in which reference TRBV11-3 and TRBJ2-1 provide the parts outside the CDR3, is EAGVVQSPRYKIIEKKQPVAFWCNPISGHNTLYWYLQNLGQGPELLIRYENEEAVDDSQLPKDRFSAERLKGVDSTLKIQPAELGDSAVYLCASSLRSKVGPNEQFFGPGTRLTVL.

Details on this clonotype: The CDR3 carries no conserved terminal phenylalanine or tryptophan, so it likely arises from a read error. This rearrangement joins TRBV19 to TRBJ2-3; 10 bases are shared with TRBD2. The CDR3 runs to 16 residues. The J segment lost 4 bases and the V segment lost 9 bases, leaving 13 bases of the junction unmatched. Germline V gene data show CDR1 as LNHDA and CDR2 as SQIVND (reference sequence). This CDR3 reads CASLSRSSGGSDTQYL. CDR3 nucleotides: TGTGCCAGCCTTTCCCGTAGTAGCGGGGGGTCAGATACGCAGTATTTG.

There are many counts of this clonotype. The J gene is TRBJ1-1, the V gene TRBV20-1; D is possibly TRBD1 (5 bases). The germline V gene has CDR1 DFQATT and CDR2 SNEGSKA (reference sequence). V lost 5 bases and J lost 1, with 17 bases in between. The CDR3 totals 15 residues. CDR3 region: CSARLFSGGNTEAFF. The CDR3 coding sequence is TGCAGTGCTCGGCTGTTTTCGGGGGGGAACACTGAAGCTTTCTTT.

This clonotype was seen repeatedly, ten times or more. The genes are TRBV4-1 and TRBJ2-1, with TRBD2 matching over 14 bases. The CDR3 is made up of 19 amino acids. With 2 bases clipped from V and 0 bases from J, the junction kept 6 bases outside the gene matches. The germline gives CDR1 MGHRA, CDR2 YSYEKL. The CDR3 region is CASSQIGLAGGRSYNEQFF. In DNA form, the CDR3 reads TGCGCCAGCAGCCAAATAGGACTAGCGGGGGGACGCTCCTACAATGAGCAGTTCTTC.

The chain is built from TRBV24-1 and TRBJ1-2, with 8 nucleotides matching TRBD1. Unmatched junction bases numbered 5, after V lost 4 bases and J lost 8 bases. Germline CDR1 and CDR2: KGHDR and SFDVKD. CDR3 size: 13 residues. CDR3 sequence (DNA): TGTGCCACCAGTGAGTCGACAGGGGAAGGCTACACCTTC. Its protein is CATSESTGEGYTF.

This clonotype was detected ten times or more. The chain uses TRBV29-1 and TRBJ2-5; TRBD2 matches 7 bases. This CDR3 is 10 amino acids long. Germline CDR1 SQVTM, CDR2 ANQGSEA. Germline trimming cut 7 bases from V and 5 bases from J; bases unmatched to any gene: 1. The CDR3 region has the DNA TGCAGCGGGGGGGGGGAGACCCAGTACTTC. Protein sequence: CSGGGETQYF.

As for this clonotype: The conserved final phenylalanine or tryptophan is absent from the CDR3, which likely points to a read error. The chain has TRBV2 and TRBJ2-5; the match to TRBD2 covers 8 bases. CDR3 size: 14 residues. CDR1 and CDR2 from the germline V gene are SNHLY and FYNNEI. For the CDR3, the DNA is TGTGTCAGCAAGATAGGCGGGGGGAAAGAGACCCAGTACCTC. Protein: CVSKIGGGKETQYL.

This clonotype occurred a few times. J is TRBJ2-1 and V is TRBV7-3, with 11 bases that match TRBD1. From germline, CDR1 is SGHTA and CDR2 FQGTGA. The CDR3 spans 16 residues. J lost 8 bases, V lost 1 base, and 7 bases had no gene match. Written as DNA, the CDR3 is TGTGCCAGCAGCTTAATCGGCCGGACAGGGGGCGATGAGCAGTTCTTC. Its translation is CASSLIGRTGGDEQFF.

This clonotype was counted at least ten times. The chain carries TRBV20-1 and TRBJ1-5; 9 bases align to TRBD1. CDR1 is DFQATT, CDR2 SNEGSKA, per germline (reference sequence). The CDR3 is made up of 14 amino acids. V lost 5 bases to trimming and J lost 4 bases; unmatched junction nucleotides: 6. CDR3 amino acids: CSAPQGAQNQPQHF. CDR3 DNA sequence: TGCAGTGCTCCACAGGGGGCGCAGAATCAGCCCCAGCATTTT.

The V and J genes are TRBV7-2 and TRBJ2-5; D unresolved. There are 16 residues in the CDR3. V dropped 1 base and J dropped 5 bases, with 17 bases sitting between them. Germline V gene data show CDR1 as SGHTA and CDR2 as FQGNSA. CDR3 coding DNA: TGTGCCAGCAGCTTAGTGTGGCCGGGCCCCCAGGAGACCCAGTACTTC. This sequence encodes CASSLVWPGPQETQYF.